Below, one T cell receptor beta chain is given with its context. Its antigen remains unidentified. The data belong to a study of cytomegalovirus exposure and HLA in healthy donors. About the study: The early release's HLA-typed donors yielded tens of millions of unique TCRs. Roughly four fifths of roughly 430 genotyped donors fell in the Caucasian-associated ancestry cluster. Points from the study as a whole: Differences between HLA loci emerged in a later analysis of TCR association rates, with DRB1 most and HLA-C fewest.

Deletions cut 3 bases from V and 4 bases from J, with 12 bases between. The CDR3 totals 15 residues. The germline gives CDR1 LNHDA, CDR2 SQIVND (reference sequence). The PCR made use of 60 Vbeta and 13 Jbeta primers. Data came from immunoSEQ multiplex PCR; TCRdb stores just in-frame clones and leaves some out. The sample carries roughly 140,000 clones, around 78% recorded once. This chain joins TRBV19 and TRBJ1-4; D might be TRBD1 (6 bases). Sequencing was performed on PBMCs. This receptor was taken from a man aged 35-49 years in good health and CMV-seropositive. CDR3 in amino acids: CASSMPTGSNEKLFF. The CDR3 DNA follows: TGTGCCAGTAGTATGCCCACAGGGAGTAATGAAAAACTGTTTTTT.